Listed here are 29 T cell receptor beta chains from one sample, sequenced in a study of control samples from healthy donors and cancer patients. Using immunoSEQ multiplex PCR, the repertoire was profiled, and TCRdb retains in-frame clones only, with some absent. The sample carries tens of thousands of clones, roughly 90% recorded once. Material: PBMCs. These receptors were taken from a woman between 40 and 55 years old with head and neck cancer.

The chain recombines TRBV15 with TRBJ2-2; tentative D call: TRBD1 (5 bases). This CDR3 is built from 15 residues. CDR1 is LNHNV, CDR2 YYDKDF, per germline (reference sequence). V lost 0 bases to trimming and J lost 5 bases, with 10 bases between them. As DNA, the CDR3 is TGTGCCACCAGCAGAGATAGGGGTGGGACCGGGGAGCTGTTTTTT. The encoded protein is CATSRDRGGTGELFF.

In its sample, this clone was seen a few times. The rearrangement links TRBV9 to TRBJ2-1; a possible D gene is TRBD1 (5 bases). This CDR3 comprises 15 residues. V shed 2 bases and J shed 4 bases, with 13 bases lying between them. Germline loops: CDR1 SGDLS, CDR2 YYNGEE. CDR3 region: CASSVGQDRYNEQFF. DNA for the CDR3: TGTGCCAGCAGCGTGGGGCAGGACCGGTACAATGAGCAGTTCTTC.

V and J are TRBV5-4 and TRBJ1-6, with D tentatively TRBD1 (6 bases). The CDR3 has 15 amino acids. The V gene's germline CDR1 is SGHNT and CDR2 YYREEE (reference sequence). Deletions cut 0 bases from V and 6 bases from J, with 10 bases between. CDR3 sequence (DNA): TGTGCCAGCAGCTTGGAGCAGGGGTCTAATTCACCCCTCCACTTT. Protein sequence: CASSLEQGSNSPLHF.

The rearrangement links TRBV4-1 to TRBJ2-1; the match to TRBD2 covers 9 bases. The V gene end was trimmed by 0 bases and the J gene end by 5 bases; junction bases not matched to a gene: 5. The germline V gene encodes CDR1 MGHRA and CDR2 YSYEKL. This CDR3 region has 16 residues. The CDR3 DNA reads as TGCGCCAGCAGCCAAGATAGCGGGAGATTACACAATGAGCAGTTCTTC. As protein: CASSQDSGRLHNEQFF.

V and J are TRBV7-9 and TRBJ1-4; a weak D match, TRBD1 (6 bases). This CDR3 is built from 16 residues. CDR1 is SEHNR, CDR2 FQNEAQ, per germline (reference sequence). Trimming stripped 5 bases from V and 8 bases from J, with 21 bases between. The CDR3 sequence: CASSRRGQGFGEKLFF. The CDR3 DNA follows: TGTGCCAGCAGCCGACGGGGGCAGGGGTTTGGGGAAAAACTGTTTTTT.

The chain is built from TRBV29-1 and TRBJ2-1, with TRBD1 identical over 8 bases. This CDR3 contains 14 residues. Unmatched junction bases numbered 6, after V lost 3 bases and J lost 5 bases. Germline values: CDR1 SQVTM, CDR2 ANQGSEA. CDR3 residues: CSVDLDRAHNEQFF. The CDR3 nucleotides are TGCAGCGTTGATTTGGACAGGGCCCACAATGAGCAGTTCTTC.

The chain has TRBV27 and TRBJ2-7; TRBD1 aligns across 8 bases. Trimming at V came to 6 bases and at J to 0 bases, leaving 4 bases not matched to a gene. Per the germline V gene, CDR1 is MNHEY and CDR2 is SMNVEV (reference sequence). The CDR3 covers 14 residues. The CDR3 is CASSRQGISYEQYF. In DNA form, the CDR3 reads TGTGCCAGCAGCCGACAGGGGATCTCCTACGAGCAGTACTTC.

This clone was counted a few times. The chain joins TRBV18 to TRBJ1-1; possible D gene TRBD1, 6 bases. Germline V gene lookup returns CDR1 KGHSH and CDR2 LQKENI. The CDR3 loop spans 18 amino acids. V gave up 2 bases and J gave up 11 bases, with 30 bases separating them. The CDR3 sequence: CASSPEERIKVRAQGAFF. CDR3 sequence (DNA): TGTGCCAGCTCACCAGAGGAAAGGATAAAGGTAAGGGCCCAGGGGGCTTTCTTT.

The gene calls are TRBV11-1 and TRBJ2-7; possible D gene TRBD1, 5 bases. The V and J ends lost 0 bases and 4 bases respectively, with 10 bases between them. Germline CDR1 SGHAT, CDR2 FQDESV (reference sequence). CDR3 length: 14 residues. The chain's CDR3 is CASSLAGRAYEQYF. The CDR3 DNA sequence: TGTGCCAGCAGCTTAGCGGGCAGGGCATACGAGCAGTACTTC. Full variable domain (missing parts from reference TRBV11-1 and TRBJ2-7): EAEVAQSPRYKITEKSQAVAFWCDPISGHATLYWYRQILGQGPELLVQFQDESVVDDSQLPKDRFSAERLKGVDSTLKIQPAELGDSAMYLCASSLAGRAYEQYFGPGTRLTVT.

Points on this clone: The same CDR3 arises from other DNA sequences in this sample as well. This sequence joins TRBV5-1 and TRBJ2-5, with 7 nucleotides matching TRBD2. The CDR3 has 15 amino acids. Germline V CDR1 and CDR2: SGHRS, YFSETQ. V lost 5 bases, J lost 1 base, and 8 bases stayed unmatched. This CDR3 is CASRQAGLSQETQYF. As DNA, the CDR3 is TGCGCCAGCAGACAAGCGGGACTGTCCCAAGAGACCCAGTACTTC.

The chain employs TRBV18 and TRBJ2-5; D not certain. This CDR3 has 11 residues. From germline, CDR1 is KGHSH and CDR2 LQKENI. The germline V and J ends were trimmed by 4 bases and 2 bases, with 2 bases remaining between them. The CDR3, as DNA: TGTGCCAGCTCACTACAAGAGACCCAGTACTTC. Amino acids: CASSLQETQYF.

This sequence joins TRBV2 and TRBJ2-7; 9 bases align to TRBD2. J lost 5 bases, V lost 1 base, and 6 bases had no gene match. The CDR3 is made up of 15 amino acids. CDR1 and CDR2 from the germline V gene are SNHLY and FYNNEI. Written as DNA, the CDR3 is TGTGCCAGCAGTGAAGGTAGCGGGAGAACGCACGAGCAGTACTTC. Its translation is CASSEGSGRTHEQYF.

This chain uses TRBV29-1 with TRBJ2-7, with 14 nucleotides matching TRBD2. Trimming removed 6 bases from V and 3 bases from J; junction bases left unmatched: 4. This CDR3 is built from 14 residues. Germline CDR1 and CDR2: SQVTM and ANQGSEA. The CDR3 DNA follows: TGCAGCGTGGCCGGGACTAGCGGGAGCTACGAGCAGTACTTC. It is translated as CSVAGTSGSYEQYF.

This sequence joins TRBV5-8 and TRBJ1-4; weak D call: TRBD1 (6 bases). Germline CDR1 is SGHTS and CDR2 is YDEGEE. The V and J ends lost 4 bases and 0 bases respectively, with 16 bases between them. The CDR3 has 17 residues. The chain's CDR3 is CASSPGQISATNEKLFF. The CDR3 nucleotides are TGTGCCAGCAGCCCCGGACAGATATCCGCAACTAATGAAAAACTGTTTTTT.

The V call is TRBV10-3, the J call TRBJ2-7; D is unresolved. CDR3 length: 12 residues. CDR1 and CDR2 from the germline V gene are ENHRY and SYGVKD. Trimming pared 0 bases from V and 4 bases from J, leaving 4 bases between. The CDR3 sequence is CAISESSYEQYF. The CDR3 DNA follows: TGTGCCATCAGTGAGTCGAGTTACGAGCAGTACTTC.

CDR3 DNA sequence: TGTGCCACCCGTGACAGATTTGAAGCTTTCTTT. As protein: CATRDRFEAFF. This chain uses TRBV19 with TRBJ1-1; D may be TRBD1 (5 bases). The V gene lost 10 bases and the J gene lost 7 bases, with 13 bases spanning the gap. The CDR3 loop spans 11 amino acids. The germline CDR1 and CDR2 sequences are LNHDA and SQIVND (reference sequence).

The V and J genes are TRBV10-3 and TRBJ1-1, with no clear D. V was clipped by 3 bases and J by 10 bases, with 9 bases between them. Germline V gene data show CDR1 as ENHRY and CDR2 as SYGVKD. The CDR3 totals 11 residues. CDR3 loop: CAISDLTGAFF. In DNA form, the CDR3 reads TGTGCCATCAGTGATTTGACCGGAGCTTTCTTT.

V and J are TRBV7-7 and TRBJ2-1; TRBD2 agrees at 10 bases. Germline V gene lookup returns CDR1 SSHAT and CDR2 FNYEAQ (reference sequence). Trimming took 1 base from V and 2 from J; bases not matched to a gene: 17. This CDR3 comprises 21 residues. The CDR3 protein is CASSLGPPGVAGGSTYNEQFF. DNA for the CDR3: TGTGCCAGCAGCTTAGGCCCTCCCGGGGTAGCGGGGGGTTCGACCTACAATGAGCAGTTCTTC.

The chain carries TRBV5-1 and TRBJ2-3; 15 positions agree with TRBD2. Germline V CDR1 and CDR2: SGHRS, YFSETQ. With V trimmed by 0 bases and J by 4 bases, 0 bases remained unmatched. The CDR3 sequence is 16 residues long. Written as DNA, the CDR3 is TGCGCCAGCAGCTTGGGGACTAGCGGGGGGGCAGATACGCAGTATTTT. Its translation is CASSLGTSGGADTQYF.

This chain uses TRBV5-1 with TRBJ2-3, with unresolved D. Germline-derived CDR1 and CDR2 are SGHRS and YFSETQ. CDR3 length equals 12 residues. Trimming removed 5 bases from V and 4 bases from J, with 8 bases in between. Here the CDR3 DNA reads TGCGCCAGCAGAGTAGTTGCAGATACGCAGTATTTT. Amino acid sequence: CASRVVADTQYF.

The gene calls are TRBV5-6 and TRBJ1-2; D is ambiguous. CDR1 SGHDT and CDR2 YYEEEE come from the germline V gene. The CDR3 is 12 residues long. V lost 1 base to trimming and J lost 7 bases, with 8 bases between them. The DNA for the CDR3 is TGTGCCAGCAGCTTGTGGGATTCTGGCTACACCTTC. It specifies CASSLWDSGYTF. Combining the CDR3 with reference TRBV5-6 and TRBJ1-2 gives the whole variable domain DAGVTQSPTHLIKTRGQQVTLRCSPKSGHDTVSWYQQALGQGPQFIFQYYEEEERQRGNFPDRFSGHQFPNYSSELNVNALLLGDSALYLCASSLWDSGYTFGSGTRLTVV.

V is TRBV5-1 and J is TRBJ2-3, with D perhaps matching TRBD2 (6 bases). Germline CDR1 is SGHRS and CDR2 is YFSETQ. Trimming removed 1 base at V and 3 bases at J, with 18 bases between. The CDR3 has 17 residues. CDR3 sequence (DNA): TGCGCCAGCAGCTTGCAGTTGGCCGGGAGAAGGACAGATACGCAGTATTTT. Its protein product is CASSLQLAGRRTDTQYF.

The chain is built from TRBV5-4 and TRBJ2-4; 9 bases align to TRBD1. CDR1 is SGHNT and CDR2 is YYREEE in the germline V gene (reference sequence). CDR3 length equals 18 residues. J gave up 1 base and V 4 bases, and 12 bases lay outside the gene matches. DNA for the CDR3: TGTGCCAGCAGCCTACGCCTGTCTGGGACAGGGGCCAAAAACATTCAGTACTTC. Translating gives CASSLRLSGTGAKNIQYF.

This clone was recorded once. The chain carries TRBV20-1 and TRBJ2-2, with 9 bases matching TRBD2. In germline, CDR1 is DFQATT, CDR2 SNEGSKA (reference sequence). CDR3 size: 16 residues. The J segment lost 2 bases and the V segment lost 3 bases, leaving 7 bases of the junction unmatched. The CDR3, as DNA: TGCAGTGCTAGTGGGCGGGAGGGCCATAACACCGGGGAGCTGTTTTTT. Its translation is CSASGREGHNTGELFF.

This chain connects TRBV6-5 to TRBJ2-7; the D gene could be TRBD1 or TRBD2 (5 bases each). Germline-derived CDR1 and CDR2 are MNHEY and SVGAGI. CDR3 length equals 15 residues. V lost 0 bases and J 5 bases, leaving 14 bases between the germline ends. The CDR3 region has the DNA TGTGCCAGCAGTTACTCGATCTCGGGGACGGACGAGCAGTACTTC. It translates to CASSYSISGTDEQYF.

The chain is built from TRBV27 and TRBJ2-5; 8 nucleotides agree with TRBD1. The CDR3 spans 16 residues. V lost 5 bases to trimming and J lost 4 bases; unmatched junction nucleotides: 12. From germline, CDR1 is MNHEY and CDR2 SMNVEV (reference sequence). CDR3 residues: CASSPLGQGEGETQYF. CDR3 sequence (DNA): TGTGCCAGCAGTCCCCTTGGACAGGGAGAAGGAGAGACCCAGTACTTC.

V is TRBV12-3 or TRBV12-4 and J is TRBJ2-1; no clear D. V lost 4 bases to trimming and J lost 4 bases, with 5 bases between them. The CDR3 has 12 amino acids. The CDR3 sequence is CASSSQYNEQFF. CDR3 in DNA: TGTGCCAGCAGTTCCCAATACAATGAGCAGTTCTTC.

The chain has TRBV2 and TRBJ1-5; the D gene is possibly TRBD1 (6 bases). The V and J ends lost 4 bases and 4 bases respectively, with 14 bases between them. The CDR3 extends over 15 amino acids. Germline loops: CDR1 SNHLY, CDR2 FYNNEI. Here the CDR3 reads CASSVEQGGNQPQHF. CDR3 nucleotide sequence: TGTGCCAGCAGTGTTGAACAGGGTGGTAATCAGCCCCAGCATTTT.

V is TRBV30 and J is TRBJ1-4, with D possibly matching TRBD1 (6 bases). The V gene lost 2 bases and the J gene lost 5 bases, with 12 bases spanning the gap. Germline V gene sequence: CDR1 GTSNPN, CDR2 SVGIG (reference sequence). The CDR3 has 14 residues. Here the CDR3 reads CAWSQDSQNEKLFF. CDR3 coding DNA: TGTGCCTGGAGTCAGGACAGCCAGAATGAAAAACTGTTTTTT.